The present entry profiles one TCR beta chain with its context. TCRdb passed the PCR reads through MiXCR, listing each CDR3 protein once. The table records 10,000 to 15,000 distinct CDR3 sequences, about 53% of them present only once. Trimming left V 3 bases short and J 1 base short, with 9 bases between. This CDR3 is 14 amino acids long. Germline lookup yields CDR1 SGHTA and CDR2 FQGNSA. The sample belongs to a study of tumor-infiltrating lymphocytes in oesophageal squamous cell carcinoma. The rearrangement joins TRBV7-2 to TRBJ1-1; the D gene is possibly TRBD1 (5 bases). The sequenced material came from esophageal tumor tissue. The receptor's source is a male donor with esophageal squamous cell carcinoma. CDR3 sequence: CASSFTDRNTEAFF. The CDR3 bases are TGTGCCAGCAGCTTCACCGACAGGAACACTGAAGCTTTCTTT.